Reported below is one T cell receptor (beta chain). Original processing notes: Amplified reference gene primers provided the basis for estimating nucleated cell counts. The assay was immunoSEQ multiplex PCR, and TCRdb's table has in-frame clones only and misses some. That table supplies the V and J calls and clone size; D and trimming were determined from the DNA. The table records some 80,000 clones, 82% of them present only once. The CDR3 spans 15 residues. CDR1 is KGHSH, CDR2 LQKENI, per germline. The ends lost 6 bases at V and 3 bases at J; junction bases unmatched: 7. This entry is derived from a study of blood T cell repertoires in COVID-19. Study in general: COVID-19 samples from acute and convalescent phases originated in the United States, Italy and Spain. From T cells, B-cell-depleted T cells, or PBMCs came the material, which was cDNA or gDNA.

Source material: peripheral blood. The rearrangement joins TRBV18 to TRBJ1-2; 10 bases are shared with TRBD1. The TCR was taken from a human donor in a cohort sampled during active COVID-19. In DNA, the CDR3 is TGTGCCAGCTCCACCGGGACAGGGGTCGACTATGGCTACACCTTC. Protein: CASSTGTGVDYGYTF. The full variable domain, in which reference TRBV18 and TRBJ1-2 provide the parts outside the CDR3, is NAGVMQNPRHLVRRRGQEARLRCSPMKGHSHVYWYRQLPEEGLKFMVYLQKENIIDESGMPKERFSAEFPKEGPSILRIQQVVRGDSAAYFCASSTGTGVDYGYTFGSGTRLTVV.